This T cell receptor beta chain was identified in a study of PD-1 blockade in mismatch repair-deficient tumors. At the level of the study: Patients had roughly twelve mismatch repair-deficient cancer types, all previously treated and progressing.

This clone was found once. Sequencing used immunoSEQ multiplex PCR; TCRdb keeps in-frame clones, though not all of them. The sample has 120,000 or so clones; 86% are singletons. Germline CDR1 is SNHLY and CDR2 is FYNNEI. The V end was cut by 6 bases, the J end by 0 bases, with 18 bases between. The CDR3 covers 17 residues. Sequencing was performed on peripheral blood, taken 44 weeks after starting pembrolizumab. The sequence derives from an adult with mismatch repair-deficient cancer. This chain links TRBV2 with TRBJ2-4; D not resolved. CDR3 bases: TGTGCCAGCAGCATCGAAGTTTGGCTTCTAGCCAAAAACATTCAGTACTTC. It encodes CASSIEVWLLAKNIQYF.